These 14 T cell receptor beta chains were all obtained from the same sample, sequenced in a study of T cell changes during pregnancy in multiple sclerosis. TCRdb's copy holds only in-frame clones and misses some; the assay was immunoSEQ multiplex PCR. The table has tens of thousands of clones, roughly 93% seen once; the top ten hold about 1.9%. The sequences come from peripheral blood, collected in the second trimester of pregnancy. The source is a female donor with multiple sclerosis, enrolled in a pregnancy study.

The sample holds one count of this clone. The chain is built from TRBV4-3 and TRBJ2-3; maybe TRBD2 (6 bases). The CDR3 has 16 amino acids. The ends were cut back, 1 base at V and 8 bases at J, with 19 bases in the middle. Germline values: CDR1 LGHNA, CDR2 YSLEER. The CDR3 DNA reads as TGCGCCAGCAGCCAAGGACTCGGGGAGGCGGGCGCTACGCAGTATTTT. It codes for CASSQGLGEAGATQYF.

The CDR3 nucleotides are TGTGCCAGCAGGCCACGCCGGGACAGCGTTTTGTTCTTC. As protein: CASRPRRDSVLFF. The chain recombines TRBV6-5 with TRBJ2-1, with TRBD1 identical over 7 bases. The CDR3 contains 13 residues. CDR1 is MNHEY and CDR2 is SVGAGI in the germline V gene. Trimming cost V 6 bases and J 15 bases; bases outside gene matches: 14.

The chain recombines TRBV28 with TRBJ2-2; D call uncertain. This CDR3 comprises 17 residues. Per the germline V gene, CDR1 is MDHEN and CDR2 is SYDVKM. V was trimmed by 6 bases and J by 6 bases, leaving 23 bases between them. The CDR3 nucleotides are TGTGCCAGCAGCTTCCACCTACCCCCCCCTATCCCCGGGGAGCTGTTTTTT. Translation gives CASSFHLPPPIPGELFF.

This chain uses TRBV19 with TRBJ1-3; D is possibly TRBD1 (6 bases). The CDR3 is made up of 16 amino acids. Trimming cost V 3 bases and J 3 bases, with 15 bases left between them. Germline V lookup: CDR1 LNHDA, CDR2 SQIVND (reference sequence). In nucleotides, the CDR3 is TGTGCCAGTAGTATCGGAACAGGGAGAATTGGAAACACCATATATTTT. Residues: CASSIGTGRIGNTIYF.

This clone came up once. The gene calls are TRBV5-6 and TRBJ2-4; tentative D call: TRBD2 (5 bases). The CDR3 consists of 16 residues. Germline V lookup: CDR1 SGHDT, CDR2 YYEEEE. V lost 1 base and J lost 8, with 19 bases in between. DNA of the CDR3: TGTGCCAGCAGCTTGTTAGGACTGGAGATTGTGGACATTCAGTACTTC. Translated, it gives CASSLLGLEIVDIQYF.

CDR3 loop: CASSRTGDLQPQHF. CDR3 bases: TGTGCCAGCAGTCGGACAGGGGACCTTCAGCCCCAGCATTTT. The V and J genes are TRBV28 and TRBJ1-5; 9 positions agree with TRBD1. The CDR3 spans 14 residues. Losses at the gene ends were 5 bases for V and 6 bases for J; bases not matched to a gene: 5. CDR1 MDHEN and CDR2 SYDVKM come from the germline V gene.

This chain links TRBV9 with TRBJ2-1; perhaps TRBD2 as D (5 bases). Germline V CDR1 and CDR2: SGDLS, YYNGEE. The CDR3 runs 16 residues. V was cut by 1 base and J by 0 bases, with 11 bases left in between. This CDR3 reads CASSVREGSSYNEQFF. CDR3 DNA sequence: TGTGCCAGCAGCGTAAGGGAAGGGAGCTCCTACAATGAGCAGTTCTTC.

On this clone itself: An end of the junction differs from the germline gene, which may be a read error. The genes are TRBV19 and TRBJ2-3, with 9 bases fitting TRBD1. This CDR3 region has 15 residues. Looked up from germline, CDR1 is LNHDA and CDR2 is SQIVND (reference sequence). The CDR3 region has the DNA TGTGCCAGCAGTACAGGGGGCCTAATCGAAAATACGCAGTATTTT. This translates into CASSTGGLIENTQYF.

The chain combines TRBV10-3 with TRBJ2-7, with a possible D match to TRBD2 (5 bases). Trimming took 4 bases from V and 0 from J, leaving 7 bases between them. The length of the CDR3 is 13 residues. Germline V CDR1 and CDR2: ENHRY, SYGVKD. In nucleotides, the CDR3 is TGTGCCATCAGTGGACGGGACTCCTACGAGCAGTACTTC. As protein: CAISGRDSYEQYF.

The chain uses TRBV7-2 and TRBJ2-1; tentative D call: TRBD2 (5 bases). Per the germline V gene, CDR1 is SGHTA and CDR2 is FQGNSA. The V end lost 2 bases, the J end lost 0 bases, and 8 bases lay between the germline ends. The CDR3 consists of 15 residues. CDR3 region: CASSLFGSSYNEQFF. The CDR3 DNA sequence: TGTGCCAGCAGCTTATTTGGGAGCTCCTACAATGAGCAGTTCTTC.

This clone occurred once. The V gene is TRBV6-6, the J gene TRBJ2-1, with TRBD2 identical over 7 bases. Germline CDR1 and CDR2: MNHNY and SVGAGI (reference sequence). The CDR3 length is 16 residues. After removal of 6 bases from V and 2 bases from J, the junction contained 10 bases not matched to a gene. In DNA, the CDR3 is TGTGCCAGCAGCCCTTTTAGCGGGCCCGCCTACAATGAGCAGTTCTTC. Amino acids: CASSPFSGPAYNEQFF.

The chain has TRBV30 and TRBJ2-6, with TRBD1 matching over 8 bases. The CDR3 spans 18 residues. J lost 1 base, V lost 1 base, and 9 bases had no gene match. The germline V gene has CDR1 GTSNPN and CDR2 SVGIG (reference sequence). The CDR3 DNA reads TGTGCCTGGAGTGGGACAGGGTTAGTGGAATCTGGGGCCAACGTCCTGACTTTC. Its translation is CAWSGTGLVESGANVLTF.

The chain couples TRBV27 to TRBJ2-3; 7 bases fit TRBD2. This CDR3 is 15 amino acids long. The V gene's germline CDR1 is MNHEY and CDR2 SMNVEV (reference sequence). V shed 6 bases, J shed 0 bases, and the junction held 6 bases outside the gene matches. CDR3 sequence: CASRAGVSSTDTQYF. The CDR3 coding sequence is TGTGCCAGCAGGGCGGGGGTTTCTAGCACAGATACGCAGTATTTT.

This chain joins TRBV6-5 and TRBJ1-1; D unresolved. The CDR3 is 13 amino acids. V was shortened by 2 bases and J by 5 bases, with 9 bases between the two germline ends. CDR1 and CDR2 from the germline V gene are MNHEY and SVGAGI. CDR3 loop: CASSYLPSTEAFF. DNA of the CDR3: TGTGCCAGCAGTTACCTCCCGTCGACTGAAGCTTTCTTT.